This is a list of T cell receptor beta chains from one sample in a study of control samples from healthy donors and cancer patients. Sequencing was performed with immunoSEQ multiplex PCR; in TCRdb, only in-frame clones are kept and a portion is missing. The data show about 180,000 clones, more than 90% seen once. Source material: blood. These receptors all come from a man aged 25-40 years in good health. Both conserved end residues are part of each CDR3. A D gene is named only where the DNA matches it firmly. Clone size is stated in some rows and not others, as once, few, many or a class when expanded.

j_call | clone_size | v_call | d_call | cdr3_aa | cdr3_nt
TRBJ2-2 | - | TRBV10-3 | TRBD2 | CATLLVAGGTGELFF | TGTGCCACCCTTTTGGTGGCGGGGGGCACCGGGGAGCTGTTTTTT
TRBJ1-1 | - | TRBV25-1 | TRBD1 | CASSESRWTGNTEAFF | TGTGCCAGCAGTGAATCCCGCTGGACAGGGAACACTGAAGCTTTCTTT
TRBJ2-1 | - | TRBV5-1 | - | CASSYTASSYNEQFF | TGCGCCAGCAGTTACACAGCGAGCTCCTACAATGAGCAGTTCTTC
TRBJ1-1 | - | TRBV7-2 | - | CASSFRVGLNTEAFF | TGTGCCAGCAGCTTCCGAGTCGGCCTGAACACTGAAGCTTTCTTT
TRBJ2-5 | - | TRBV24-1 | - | CATSERSGIQETQYF | TGTGCCACCAGTGAGCGGTCAGGGATTCAAGAGACCCAGTACTTC
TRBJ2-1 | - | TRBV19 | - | CASSTENNEQFF | TGTGCCAGTAGTACGGAGAACAATGAGCAGTTCTTC
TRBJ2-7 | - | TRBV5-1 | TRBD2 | CASSRTSGETYEQYF | TGCGCCAGCAGCCGGACTAGCGGAGAGACCTACGAGCAGTACTTC
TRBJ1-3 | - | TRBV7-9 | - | CASSLDRGRSGNTIYF | TGTGCCAGCAGCTTAGATCGGGGGCGCTCTGGAAACACCATATATTTT
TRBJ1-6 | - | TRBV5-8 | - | CASSLAGGNSPLHF | TGTGCCAGCAGCTTGGCCGGGGGTAATTCACCCCTCCACTTT
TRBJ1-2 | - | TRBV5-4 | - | CASSLGAGEHGYTF | TGTGCCAGCAGCTTGGGGGCAGGGGAACATGGCTACACCTTC
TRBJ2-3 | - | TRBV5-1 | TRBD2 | CASSSGLAGVAHTDTQYF | TGCGCCAGCAGCTCTGGACTAGCGGGAGTGGCGCACACAGATACGCAGTATTTT
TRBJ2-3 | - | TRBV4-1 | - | CASSQRDRGSSSTDTQYF | TGCGCCAGCAGCCAACGCGACCGGGGGAGCTCTAGCACAGATACGCAGTATTTT
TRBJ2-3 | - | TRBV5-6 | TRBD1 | CASSLGMGQGTDTQYF | TGTGCCAGCAGCTTGGGTATGGGACAGGGGACAGATACGCAGTATTTT
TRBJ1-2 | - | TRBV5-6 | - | CASSMRQDGYGYTF | TGTGCCAGCAGCATGAGACAGGATGGCTATGGCTACACCTTC
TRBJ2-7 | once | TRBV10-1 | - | CASSEVGRPYEQYF | TGCGCCAGCAGTGAGGTAGGCCGGCCCTACGAGCAGTACTTC
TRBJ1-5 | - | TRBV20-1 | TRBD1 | CSASSRGLGNQPQHF | TGCAGTGCTAGTTCCAGGGGGCTGGGGAATCAGCCCCAGCATTTT
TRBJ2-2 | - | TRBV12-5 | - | CASGGKGTGELFF | TGTGCTAGTGGGGGTAAGGGCACCGGGGAGCTGTTTTTT
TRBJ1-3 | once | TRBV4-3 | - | CASSQDRAAPGNTIYF | TGCGCCAGCAGCCAAGATAGGGCCGCACCTGGAAACACCATATATTTT
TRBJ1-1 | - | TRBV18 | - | CASSPLLAGINTEAFF | TGTGCCAGCTCACCACTTCTGGCAGGCATTAACACTGAAGCTTTCTTT
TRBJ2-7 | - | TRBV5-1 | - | CASSFSRAPPSYEQYF | TGCGCCAGCAGCTTTTCGCGGGCCCCACCCAGCTACGAGCAGTACTTC
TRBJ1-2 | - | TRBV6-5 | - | CASKGQNYGYTF | TGTGCCAGCAAAGGCCAGAACTATGGCTACACCTTC
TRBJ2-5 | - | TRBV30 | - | CAWSVDGKETQYF | TGTGCCTGGAGTGTTGATGGGAAAGAGACCCAGTACTTC
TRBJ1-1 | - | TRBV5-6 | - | CASTESGAAPEAFF | TGTGCCAGCACCGAATCAGGGGCCGCCCCGGAAGCTTTCTTT
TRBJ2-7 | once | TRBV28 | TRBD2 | CASGLAGGGAAYEQYF | TGTGCCAGCGGTCTAGCGGGAGGAGGAGCGGCCTACGAGCAGTACTTC
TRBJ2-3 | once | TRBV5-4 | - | CASSPGTLTDTQYF | TGTGCCAGCAGCCCCGGGACACTCACAGATACGCAGTATTTT